This passage covers 5 T cell receptor beta chains from one sample sequenced in a study of cytomegalovirus exposure and HLA in healthy donors (dated by TCRdb to 2016 to 2017). The library was produced with the immunoSEQ multiplex PCR assay. For the multiplex PCR, a mixture combining 60 forward primers for TCR Vbeta segments and 13 reverse primers for TCR Jbeta segments was used. In TCRdb, the immuneACCESS table is reduced to in-frame sequences with V and J assigned. These tables do not hold every clone; where another copy was compared, an unresolved V gene accounts for under half, and the others remain unexplained. This sample is represented by about 270,000 clones; just over 70% of them were singletons. About 2.2% of the sample goes to the ten largest clones. Sequencing was done on a sample of PBMCs. The receptor source for this set is a female donor in good health and CMV-seronegative.

The V call is TRBV14, the J call TRBJ1-3; D call uncertain. Germline values: CDR1 SGHDN, CDR2 FVKESK. V dropped 0 bases and J dropped 7 bases, with 4 bases sitting between them. This CDR3 spans 12 amino acids. The CDR3 region has the DNA TGTGCCAGCAGCCAAGATCGGAACACCATATATTTT. This sequence encodes CASSQDRNTIYF.

This chain uses TRBV6-1 with TRBJ2-3, with D possibly being TRBD1 (6 bases). This CDR3 contains 16 residues. The germline V and J ends were trimmed by 4 bases and 7 bases, with 21 bases remaining between them. Germline V gives CDR1 MNHNS, CDR2 SASEGT. The CDR3 sequence is CASSVPPQGVRNTQYF. The CDR3 nucleotides read TGTGCCAGCAGTGTCCCCCCACAGGGAGTCAGGAATACGCAGTATTTT.

This chain joins TRBV29-1 and TRBJ2-5; 9 bases match TRBD1. The last part of the DNA fits TRBJ2-7 better; the J call may be wrong. This CDR3 is 13 amino acids long. Germline V gene data show CDR1 as SQVTM and CDR2 as ANQGSEA. In nucleotides, the CDR3 is TGCAGCGCCGCCGGGACAGGGATCCACGAGCAGTACTTC. It translates to CSAAGTGIHEQYF.

This clone appeared a few times. One end of the junction varies from germline; a read error may be responsible. The chain carries TRBV7-7 and TRBJ2-1; 8 nucleotides line up with TRBD2. The germline gives CDR1 SSHAT, CDR2 FNYEAQ (reference sequence). There are 19 residues in the CDR3. The CDR3 region is CASSLNPPGRGVSYNEQFF. CDR3 DNA: TGTGCTAGCAGCTTAAACCCCCCCGGGAGGGGCGTAAGCTACAATGAGCAGTTCTTC.

This chain links TRBV27 with TRBJ2-7, with 10 bases lining up with TRBD1. Losses at the gene ends were 4 bases for V and 4 bases for J; bases not matched to a gene: 10. This CDR3 region has 16 residues. The germline V gene encodes CDR1 MNHEY and CDR2 SMNVEV (reference sequence). The DNA for the CDR3 is TGTGCCAGCAGTTCCTCGGGACAGGGGCCCCTTTACGAGCAGTACTTC. This sequence encodes CASSSSGQGPLYEQYF.